The clone carrying this T cell receptor (beta chain) showed up many times. CDR1 LGHNA and CDR2 YNFKEQ come from the germline V gene. Unmatched junction bases numbered 6, after V lost 1 base and J lost 8 bases. The CDR3 has 15 amino acids. The record originates from a study of metastatic and nonmetastatic thyroid tumors. Study-level background: Repertoires from malignant and benign thyroid patients were compared across blood and tumor or nodule tissue.

There were no patients who had received any treatment before thyroid surgery. TCRdb re-called clones from the PCR reads using MiXCR. The sample comprises 40,000 or so clones, roughly a fifth of which are singletons, and about 16% rests with the top ten. The chain carries TRBV4-2 and TRBJ2-1; 9 nucleotides agree with TRBD2. Source material: blood. This TCR was sampled from a female donor with papillary thyroid cancer or a benign thyroid nodule (not recorded which). Some clones in this sample may be carry-over from other donors' samples. The CDR3: CASSQAASGTDEQFF. DNA of the CDR3: TGTGCCAGCAGCCAAGCGGCTAGCGGGACGGATGAGCAGTTCTTC.